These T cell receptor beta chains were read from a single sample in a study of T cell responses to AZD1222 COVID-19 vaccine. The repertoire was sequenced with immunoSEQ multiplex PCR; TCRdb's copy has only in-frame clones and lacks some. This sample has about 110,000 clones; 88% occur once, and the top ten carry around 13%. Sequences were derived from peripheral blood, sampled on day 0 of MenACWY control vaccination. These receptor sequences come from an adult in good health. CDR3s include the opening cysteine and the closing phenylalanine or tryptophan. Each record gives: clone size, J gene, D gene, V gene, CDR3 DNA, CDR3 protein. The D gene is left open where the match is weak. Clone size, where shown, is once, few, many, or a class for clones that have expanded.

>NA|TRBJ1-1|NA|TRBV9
TGTGCCAGCAGCTTATCTATAAGGGACACTGAAGCTTTCTTT
CASSLSIRDTEAFF
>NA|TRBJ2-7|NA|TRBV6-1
TGTGCCAGCAGTGAAGGTCCGGGGCAGATCTACGAGCAGTACTTC
CASSEGPGQIYEQYF
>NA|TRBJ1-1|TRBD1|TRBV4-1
TGCGCCAGCAGCCCCCAGATGGGCACAGGGGGAGTTGAAGCTTTCTTT
CASSPQMGTGGVEAFF
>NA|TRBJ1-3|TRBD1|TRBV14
TGTGCCAGCAGCCAAATGGACAGGCGAAACACCATATATTTT
CASSQMDRRNTIYF
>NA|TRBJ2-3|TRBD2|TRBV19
TGTGCCAGTAGTATGCGACTAGCGCGGGCAGATACGCAGTATTTT
CASSMRLARADTQYF
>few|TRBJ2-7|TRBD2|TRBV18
TGTGCCAGCTCCCTCTCTTCTAGCGGGGCTTACGAGCAGTACTTC
CASSLSSSGAYEQYF
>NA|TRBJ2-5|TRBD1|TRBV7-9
TGTGCCAGCAGCTTAGACAGGGGGTTTCAAGAGACCCAGTACTTC
CASSLDRGFQETQYF
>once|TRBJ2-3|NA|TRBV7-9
TGTGCCAGCAGCCCCCCCGGGGTAAGCACAGATACGCAGTATTTT
CASSPPGVSTDTQYF
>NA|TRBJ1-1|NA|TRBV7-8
TGTGCCAGCAGCTTGGATTGGGTCACTGAAGCTTTCTTT
CASSLDWVTEAFF
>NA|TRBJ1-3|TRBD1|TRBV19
TGTGCCAGTACCACAACAGGGGTAGGCTCTGGAAACACCATATATTTT
CASTTTGVGSGNTIYF
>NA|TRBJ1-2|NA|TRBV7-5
TGTGCCAGAAGCTTAGCTCCCGTCCTCTATGGCTACACCTTC
CARSLAPVLYGYTF
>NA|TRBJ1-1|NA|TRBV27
TGTGCCAGCAGTTGGAGGGGTGATGCTTTCTTT
CASSWRGDAFF
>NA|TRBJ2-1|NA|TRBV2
TGTGCCAGCACGGGGGGCCACAATGAGCAGTTCTTC
CASTGGHNEQFF
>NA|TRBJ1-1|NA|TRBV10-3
TGTGCCATCAAAGAACCCCAGGGGTTGAACACTGAAGCTTTCTTT
CAIKEPQGLNTEAFF
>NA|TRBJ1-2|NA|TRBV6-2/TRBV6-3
TGTGCCAGCAGTTACCCCCTATCACAGGGAGATCGGGGTGGCTACACCTTC
CASSYPLSQGDRGGYTF
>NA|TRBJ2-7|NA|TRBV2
TGTGCCAGCAGTGAAGCGCGCCCGGCGGATCTTTCGGGGTACGAGCAGTACTTC
CASSEARPADLSGYEQYF
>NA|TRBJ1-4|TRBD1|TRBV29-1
TGCAGCGCAGGGGGAACCTCTTCTGAAAAACTGTTTTTT
CSAGGTSSEKLFF
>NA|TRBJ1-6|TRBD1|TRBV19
TGTGCCAGTAGCGACAGGGATTCACCCCTCCACTTT
CASSDRDSPLHF
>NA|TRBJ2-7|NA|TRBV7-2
TGTGCCAGCAGCTTAGCCCGAGGCTCTTACGAGCAGTACTTC
CASSLARGSYEQYF
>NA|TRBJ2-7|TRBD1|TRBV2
TGTGCCAGCACCCGGGACAGGGTCTACGAGCAGTACTTC
CASTRDRVYEQYF
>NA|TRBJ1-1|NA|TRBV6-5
TGTGCCAGCAGTTACTCGTCACAACCCAACACTGAAGCTTTCTTT
CASSYSSQPNTEAFF
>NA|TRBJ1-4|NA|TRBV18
TGTGCCAGCTCCCTCGGGAGGGGCGAGGATGAAAAACTGTTTTTT
CASSLGRGEDEKLFF
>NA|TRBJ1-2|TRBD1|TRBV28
TGTGCCAGCAGTTCCGGACAGGGGAGCTACACCTTC
CASSSGQGSYTF
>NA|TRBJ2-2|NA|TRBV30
TGTGCCTGGACCCCGCTGGGACCAAACACCGGGGAGCTGTTTTTT
CAWTPLGPNTGELFF
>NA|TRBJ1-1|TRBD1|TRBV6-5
TGTGCCAGTGACAGGGGTTGGACTGAAGCTTTCTTT
CASDRGWTEAFF
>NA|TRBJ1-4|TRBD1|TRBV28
TGTGCCAGCAGTCGGACAGGGATGGGTGAAAAACTGTTTTTT
CASSRTGMGEKLFF
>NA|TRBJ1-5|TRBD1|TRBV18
TGTGCCAGCTCACCAGGGACAGGGGGCGATCAGCCCCAGCATTTT
CASSPGTGGDQPQHF
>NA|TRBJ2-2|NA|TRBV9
TGTGCCAGCAGCCCGAATAGCGAACTCACCGGGGAGCTGTTTTTT
CASSPNSELTGELFF
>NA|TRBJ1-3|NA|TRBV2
TGTGCCAGCACAAGGGACACTGGAAACACCATATATTTT
CASTRDTGNTIYF
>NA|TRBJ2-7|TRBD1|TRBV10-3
TGTGCCATCAGTCGACAGGGAAACTACGAGCAGTACTTC
CAISRQGNYEQYF
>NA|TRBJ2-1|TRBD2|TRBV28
TGTGCCAGCAGAAAGGACAGACTAGCGATCTCCTACAATGAGCAGTTCTTC
CASRKDRLAISYNEQFF
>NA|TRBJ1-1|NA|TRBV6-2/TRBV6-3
TGTGCCAGCAGTTACGGGGTTGGGAACAGGGACACTGAAGCTTTCTTT
CASSYGVGNRDTEAFF
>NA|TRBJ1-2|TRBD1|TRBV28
TGTGCCAGCAGTCAAGGGACAGGGGGAAACTATGGCTACACCTTC
CASSQGTGGNYGYTF
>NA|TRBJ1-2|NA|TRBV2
TGTGCCAGCAGAGCTGTTAGCATATTTGGCTACACCTTC
CASRAVSIFGYTF
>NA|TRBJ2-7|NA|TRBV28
TGTGCCAGCAGTCCGCCGGCAGGGCGTACTTACGAGCAGTACTTC
CASSPPAGRTYEQYF
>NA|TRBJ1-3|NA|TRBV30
TGTGCCTGGGGGTTGTGGGGCTCTGGAAACACCATATATTTT
CAWGLWGSGNTIYF
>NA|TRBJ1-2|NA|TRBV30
TGTGCCTGCGCCCCGGAATCTAACTATGGCTACACCTTC
CACAPESNYGYTF
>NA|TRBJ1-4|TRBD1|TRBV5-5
TGTGCCAGCAGCTTGGAACCCGGGACAGTCGGGGAAAAACTGTTTTTT
CASSLEPGTVGEKLFF
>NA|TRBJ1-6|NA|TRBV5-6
TGTGCCAGCAGCTCCACAGGGTCTCCCCTCCACTTT
CASSSTGSPLHF
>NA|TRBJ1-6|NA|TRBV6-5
TGTGCCAGCAGGACCGTTGCAGGGTCGCAGTCACCCCTCCACTTT
CASRTVAGSQSPLHF
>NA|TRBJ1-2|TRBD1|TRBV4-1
TGCGCCAGCAGCCAATTTCAAGTCCCGGGACAGGCCCGGAGCTATGGCTACACCTTC
CASSQFQVPGQARSYGYTF
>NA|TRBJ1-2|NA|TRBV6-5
TGTGCCAGCAGTTACTCCCAGGCCCGGAACTATGGCTACACCTTC
CASSYSQARNYGYTF
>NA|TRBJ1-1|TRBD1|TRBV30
TGTGCCTGGAGTGTAGAGGGGGCCACTGAAGCTTTCTTT
CAWSVEGATEAFF
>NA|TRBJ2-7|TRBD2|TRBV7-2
TGTGCCAGCAGCTTTGGCGGGAGCTCGGCCTACGAGCAGTACTTC
CASSFGGSSAYEQYF
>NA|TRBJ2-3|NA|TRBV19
TGTGCCAGTAGTAGGGCAGGTGAAACAGATACGCAGTATTTT
CASSRAGETDTQYF
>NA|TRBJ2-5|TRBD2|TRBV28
TGTGCCAGCAGCCACAGAGCGGGAGGGGAGACCCAGTACTTC
CASSHRAGGETQYF
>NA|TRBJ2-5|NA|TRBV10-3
TGTGCCATCAGTGTTGGAGAGACCCAGTACTTC
CAISVGETQYF
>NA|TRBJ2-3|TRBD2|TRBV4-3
TGCGCCAGCAGCCCGCAAGGCGGGAGGGCAAGTACAGATACGCAGTATTTT
CASSPQGGRASTDTQYF
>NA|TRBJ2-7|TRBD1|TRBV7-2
TGTGCCAGCAGCTCCGCAAAGACAGGGCGAGCCTACGAGCAGTACTTC
CASSSAKTGRAYEQYF
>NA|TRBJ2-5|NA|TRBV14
TGTGCCAGCAGCCAACCGGGCCTCCACCCTCCAGAGACCCAGTACTTC
CASSQPGLHPPETQYF
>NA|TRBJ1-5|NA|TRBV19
TGTGCCAGTAGTATCCCGGCTGGAGTTCAGCATTTT
CASSIPAGVQHF
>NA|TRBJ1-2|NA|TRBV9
TGTGCCAGCAGCGTAGCTGATGGCATGAACTATGGCTACACCTTC
CASSVADGMNYGYTF
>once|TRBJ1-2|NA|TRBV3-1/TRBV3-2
TGTGCCAGCAGCCGAACAGGGTTAAACTATGGCTACACCTTC
CASSRTGLNYGYTF
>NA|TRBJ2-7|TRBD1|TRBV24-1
TGTGCCACTATATGCCGGGACAGATATCACGAGCAGTACTTC
CATICRDRYHEQYF